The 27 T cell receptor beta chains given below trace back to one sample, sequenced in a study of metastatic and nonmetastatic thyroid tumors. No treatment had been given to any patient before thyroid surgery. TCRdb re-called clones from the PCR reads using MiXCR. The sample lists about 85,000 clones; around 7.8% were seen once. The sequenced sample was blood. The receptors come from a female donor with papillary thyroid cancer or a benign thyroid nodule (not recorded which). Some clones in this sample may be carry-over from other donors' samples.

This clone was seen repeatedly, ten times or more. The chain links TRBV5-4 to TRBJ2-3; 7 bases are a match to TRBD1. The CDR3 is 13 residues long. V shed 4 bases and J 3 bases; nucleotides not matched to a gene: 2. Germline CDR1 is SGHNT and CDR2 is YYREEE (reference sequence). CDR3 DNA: TGTGCCAGCAGCCCGGGACAGACAGATACGCAGTATTTT. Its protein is CASSPGQTDTQYF.

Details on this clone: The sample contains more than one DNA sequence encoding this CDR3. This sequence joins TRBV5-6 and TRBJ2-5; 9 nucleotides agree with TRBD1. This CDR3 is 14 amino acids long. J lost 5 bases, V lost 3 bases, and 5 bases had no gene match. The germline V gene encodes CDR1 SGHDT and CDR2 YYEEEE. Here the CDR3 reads CASSWGQGGETQYF. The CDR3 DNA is TGTGCCAGCAGCTGGGGACAGGGCGGCGAGACCCAGTACTTC.

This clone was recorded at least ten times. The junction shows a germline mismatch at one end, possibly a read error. The CDR3 here is CASSPSTTNEKLFF. DNA for the CDR3: TGTGCCAGCAGCCCCTCCACAACCAATGAAAAACTGTTTTTT. J is TRBJ1-4 and V is TRBV6-1, with D unresolved. Germline loops: CDR1 MNHNS, CDR2 SASEGT. The CDR3 runs 14 residues.

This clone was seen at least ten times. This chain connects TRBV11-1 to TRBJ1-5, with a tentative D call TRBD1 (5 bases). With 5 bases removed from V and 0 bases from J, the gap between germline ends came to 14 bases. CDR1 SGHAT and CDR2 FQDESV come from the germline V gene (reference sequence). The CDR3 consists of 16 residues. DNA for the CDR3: TGTGCCAGCAGCGCGGGACGGATTAATAGCAATCAGCCCCAGCATTTT. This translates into CASSAGRINSNQPQHF.

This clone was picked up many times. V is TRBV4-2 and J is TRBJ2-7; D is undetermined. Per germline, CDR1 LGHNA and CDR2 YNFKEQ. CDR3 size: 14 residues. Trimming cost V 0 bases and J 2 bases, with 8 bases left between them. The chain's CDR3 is CASSQEEAAYEQYF. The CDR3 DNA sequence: TGTGCCAGCAGCCAAGAGGAAGCCGCCTACGAGCAGTACTTC.

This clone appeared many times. The CDR3 nucleotides read TGCAGTGCCCCCAGCGAGGGGAATTCACCCCTCCACTTT. Its protein is CSAPSEGNSPLHF. V and J are TRBV20-1 and TRBJ1-6, with D possibly being TRBD1 (5 bases). The CDR3 covers 13 residues. V shed 6 bases and J shed 7 bases, with 13 bases lying between them. CDR1 and CDR2 from the germline V gene are DFQATT and SNEGSKA (reference sequence).

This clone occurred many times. The CDR3 here is CASSFSRNEQYF. CDR3 in DNA: TGTGCCAGCAGCTTTAGTCGAAACGAGCAGTACTTC. The J gene is TRBJ2-7, the V gene TRBV5-4; D unresolved. Trimming left V 2 bases short and J 5 bases short, with 8 bases between. Per the germline V gene, CDR1 is SGHNT and CDR2 is YYREEE (reference sequence). This CDR3 comprises 12 residues.

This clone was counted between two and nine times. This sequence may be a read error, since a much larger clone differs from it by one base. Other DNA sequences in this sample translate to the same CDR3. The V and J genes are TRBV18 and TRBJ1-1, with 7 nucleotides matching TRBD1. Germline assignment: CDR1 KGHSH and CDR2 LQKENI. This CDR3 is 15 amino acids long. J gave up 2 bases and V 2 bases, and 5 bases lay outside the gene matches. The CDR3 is CASSPGTVTNTEAFF. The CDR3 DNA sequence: TGTGCCAGCTCACCAGGGACAGTTACTAACACTGAAGCTTTCTTT.

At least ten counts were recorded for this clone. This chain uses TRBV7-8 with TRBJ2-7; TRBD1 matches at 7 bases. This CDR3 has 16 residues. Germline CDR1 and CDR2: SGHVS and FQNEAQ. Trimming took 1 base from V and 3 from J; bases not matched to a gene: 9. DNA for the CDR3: TGTGCCAGCAGCTTAGACCAAGGGACAGCCTACTACGAGCAGTACTTC. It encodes CASSLDQGTAYYEQYF.

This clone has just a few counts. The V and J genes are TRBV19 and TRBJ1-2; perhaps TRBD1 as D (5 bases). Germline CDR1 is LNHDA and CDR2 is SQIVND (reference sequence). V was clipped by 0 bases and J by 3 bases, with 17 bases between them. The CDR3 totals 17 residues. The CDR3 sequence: CASSIDLKGGDHYGYTF. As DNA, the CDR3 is TGTGCCAGTAGTATAGATCTGAAGGGAGGGGATCACTATGGCTACACCTTC.

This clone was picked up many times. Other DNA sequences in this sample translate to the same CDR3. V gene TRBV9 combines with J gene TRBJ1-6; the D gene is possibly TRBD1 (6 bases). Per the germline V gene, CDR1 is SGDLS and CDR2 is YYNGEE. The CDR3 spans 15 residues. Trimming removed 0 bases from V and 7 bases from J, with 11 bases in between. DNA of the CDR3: TGTGCCAGCAGCGTAGAGGGGGGCGCCAATTCACCCCTCCACTTT. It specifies CASSVEGGANSPLHF.

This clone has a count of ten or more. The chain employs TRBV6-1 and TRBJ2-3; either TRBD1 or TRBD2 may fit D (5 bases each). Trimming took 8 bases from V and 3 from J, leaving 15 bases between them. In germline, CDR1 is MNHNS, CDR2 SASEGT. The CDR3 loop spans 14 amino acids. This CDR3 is CASGDGVGTDTQYF. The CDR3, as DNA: TGTGCCAGCGGGGACGGGGTTGGGACAGATACGCAGTATTTT.

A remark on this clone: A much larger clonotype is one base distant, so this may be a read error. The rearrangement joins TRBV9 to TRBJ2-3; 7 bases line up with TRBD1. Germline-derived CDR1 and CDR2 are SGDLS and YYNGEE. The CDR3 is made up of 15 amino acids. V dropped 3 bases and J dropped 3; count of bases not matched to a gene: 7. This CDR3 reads CASSEGAGATDTQYF. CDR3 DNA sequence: TGTGCCAGCAGCGAGGGGGCAGGGGCAACAGATACGCAGTATTTT.

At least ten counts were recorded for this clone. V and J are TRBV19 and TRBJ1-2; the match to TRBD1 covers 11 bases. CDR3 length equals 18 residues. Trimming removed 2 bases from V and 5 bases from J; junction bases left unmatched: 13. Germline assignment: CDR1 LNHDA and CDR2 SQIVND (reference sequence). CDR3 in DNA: TGTGCCAGTAGTATAAAGGGGACAGGGGGAATCAATCCTTATGGCTACACCTTC. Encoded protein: CASSIKGTGGINPYGYTF.

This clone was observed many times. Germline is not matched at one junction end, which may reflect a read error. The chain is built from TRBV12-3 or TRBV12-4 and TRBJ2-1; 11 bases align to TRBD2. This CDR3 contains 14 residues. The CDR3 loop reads CASSLAGGHPEQFF. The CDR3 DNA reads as TGTGCCAGCAGCTTAGCGGGGGGGCATCCCGAGCAGTTCTTC.

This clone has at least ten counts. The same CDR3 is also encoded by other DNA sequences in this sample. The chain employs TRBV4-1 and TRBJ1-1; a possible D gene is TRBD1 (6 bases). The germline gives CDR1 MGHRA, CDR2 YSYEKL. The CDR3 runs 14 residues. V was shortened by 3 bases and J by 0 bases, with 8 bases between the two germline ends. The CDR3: CASSQGDMNTEAFF. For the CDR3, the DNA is TGCGCCAGCAGCCAGGGGGACATGAACACTGAAGCTTTCTTT.

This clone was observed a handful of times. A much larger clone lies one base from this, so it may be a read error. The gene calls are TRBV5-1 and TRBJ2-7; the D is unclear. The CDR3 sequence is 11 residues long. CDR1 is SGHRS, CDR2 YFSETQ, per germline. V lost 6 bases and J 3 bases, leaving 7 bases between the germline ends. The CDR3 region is CASKHGYEQYF. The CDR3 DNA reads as TGCGCCAGCAAGCATGGCTACGAGCAGTACTTC.

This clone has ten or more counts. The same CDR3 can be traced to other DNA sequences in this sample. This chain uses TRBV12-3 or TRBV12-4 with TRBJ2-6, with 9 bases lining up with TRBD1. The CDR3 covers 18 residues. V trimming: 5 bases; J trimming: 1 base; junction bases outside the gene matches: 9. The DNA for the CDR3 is TGTGCCAGCAGTCTGCACAGGGGGCAAGGTTCTGGGGCCAACGTCCTGACTTTC. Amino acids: CASSLHRGQGSGANVLTF.

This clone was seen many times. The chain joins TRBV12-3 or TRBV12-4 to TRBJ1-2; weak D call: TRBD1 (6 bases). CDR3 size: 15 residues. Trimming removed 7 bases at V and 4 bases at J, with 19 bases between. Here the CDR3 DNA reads TGTGCCAGCACCCTGGACAGCCCTCCGTTCTATGGCTACACCTTC. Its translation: CASTLDSPPFYGYTF.

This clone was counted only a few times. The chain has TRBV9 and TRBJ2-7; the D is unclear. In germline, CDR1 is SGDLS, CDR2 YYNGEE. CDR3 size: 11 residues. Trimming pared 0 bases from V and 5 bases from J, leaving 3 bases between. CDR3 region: CASSVEDEQYF. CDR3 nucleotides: TGTGCCAGCAGCGTAGAAGACGAGCAGTACTTC.

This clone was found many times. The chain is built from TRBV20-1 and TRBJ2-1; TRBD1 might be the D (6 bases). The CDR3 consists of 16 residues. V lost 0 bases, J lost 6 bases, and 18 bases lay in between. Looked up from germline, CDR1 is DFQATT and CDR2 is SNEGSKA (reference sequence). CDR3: CSAREYTTGLGNEQFF. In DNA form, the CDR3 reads TGCAGTGCTAGAGAGTATACGACAGGATTGGGCAATGAGCAGTTCTTC.

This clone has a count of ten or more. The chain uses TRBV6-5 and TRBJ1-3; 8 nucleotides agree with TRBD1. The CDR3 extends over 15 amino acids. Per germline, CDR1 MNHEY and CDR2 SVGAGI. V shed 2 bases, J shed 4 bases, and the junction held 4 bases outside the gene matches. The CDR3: CASSYGQGGGNTIYF. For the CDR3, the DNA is TGTGCCAGCAGTTACGGACAGGGAGGAGGAAACACCATATATTTT.

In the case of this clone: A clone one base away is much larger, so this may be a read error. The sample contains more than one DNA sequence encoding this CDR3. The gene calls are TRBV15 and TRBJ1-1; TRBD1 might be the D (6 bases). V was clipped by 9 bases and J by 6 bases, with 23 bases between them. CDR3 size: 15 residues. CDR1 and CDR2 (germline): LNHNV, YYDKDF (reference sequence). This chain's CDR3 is CATTTGGGPGPEAFF. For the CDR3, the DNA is TGTGCCACGACGACTGGCGGGGGCCCTGGGCCTGAAGCTTTCTTT.

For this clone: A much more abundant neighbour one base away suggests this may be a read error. The CDR3 region has the DNA TGTGCCAGCAGTGAATCGTGGGGACGGGCATATACGCAGTATTTT. Protein: CASSESWGRAYTQYF. The chain couples TRBV6-1 to TRBJ2-3; D is tentatively TRBD1 or TRBD2 (5 bases each). Trimming took off 2 bases at V and 7 bases at J, with 16 bases between the two ends. Per the germline V gene, CDR1 is MNHNS and CDR2 is SASEGT. The CDR3 contains 15 residues.

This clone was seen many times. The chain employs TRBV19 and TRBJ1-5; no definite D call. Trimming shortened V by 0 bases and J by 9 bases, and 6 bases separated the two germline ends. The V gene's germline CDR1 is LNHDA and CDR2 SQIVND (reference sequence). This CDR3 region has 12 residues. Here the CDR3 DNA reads TGTGCCAGTAGTATAGACGCGGGGCCCCAGCATTTT. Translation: CASSIDAGPQHF. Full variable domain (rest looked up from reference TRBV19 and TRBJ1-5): DGGITQSPKYLFRKEGQNVTLSCEQNLNHDAMYWYRQDPGQGLRLIYYSQIVNDFQKGDIAEGYSVSREKKESFPLTVTSAQKNPTAFYLCASSIDAGPQHFGDGTRLSIL.

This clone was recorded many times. CDR3 nucleotide sequence: TGCAGTGCTAGCTCCGGGACTAGCGGGGGGAATACGCAGTATTTT. Its translation: CSASSGTSGGNTQYF. The chain has TRBV20-1 and TRBJ2-3, with 15 bases lining up with TRBD2. Germline trimming cut 3 bases from V and 7 bases from J; bases unmatched to any gene: 5. The CDR3 covers 15 residues. CDR1 is DFQATT and CDR2 is SNEGSKA in the germline V gene (reference sequence).

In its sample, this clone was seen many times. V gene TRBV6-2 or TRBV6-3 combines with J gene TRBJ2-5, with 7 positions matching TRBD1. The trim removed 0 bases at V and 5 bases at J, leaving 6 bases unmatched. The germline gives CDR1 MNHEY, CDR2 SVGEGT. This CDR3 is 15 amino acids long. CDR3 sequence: CASSYSGGSGETQYF. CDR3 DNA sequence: TGTGCCAGCAGTTACTCAGGGGGCTCCGGGGAGACCCAGTACTTC.